This entry lists 8 T cell receptor beta chains sequenced from one sample in a study of blood T cell dynamics during melanoma immunotherapy. Generated by immunoSEQ multiplex PCR, the TCRdb table keeps only in-frame clones and is missing some. The repertoire consists of some 5,000 clones, with more than 85% occurring once and the leading ten covering approximately 17%. Time point reported: pre-treatment baseline. This specimen was blood, taken from a patient treated with checkpoint blockade. The receptors originated from a human donor with melanoma.

This clone was detected once. J is TRBJ2-7 and V is TRBV28, with D possibly being TRBD2 (6 bases). This CDR3 region has 12 residues. V shed 7 bases and J shed 3 bases, with 10 bases lying between them. The germline gives CDR1 MDHEN, CDR2 SYDVKM. The CDR3 DNA is TGTGCCAGCATGGGGAGGTACTACGAGCAGTACTTC. This codes for CASMGRYYEQYF.

This chain uses TRBV19 with TRBJ2-2; a weak D match, TRBD2 (6 bases). CDR1 is LNHDA and CDR2 is SQIVND in the germline V gene (reference sequence). The CDR3 has 18 residues. V was cut by 3 bases and J by 6 bases, with 23 bases left in between. The DNA for the CDR3 is TGTGCCAGTAGTATCGGCGGAACGGGAGCCGTCCCGGCCGGGGAGCTGTTTTTT. Its protein product is CASSIGGTGAVPAGELFF. Full variable domain (remainder filled in from reference TRBV19 and TRBJ2-2): DGGITQSPKYLFRKEGQNVTLSCEQNLNHDAMYWYRQDPGQGLRLIYYSQIVNDFQKGDIAEGYSVSREKKESFPLTVTSAQKNPTAFYLCASSIGGTGAVPAGELFFGEGSRLTVL.

The sample holds one count of this clone. The chain links TRBV27 to TRBJ1-4; tentative D call: TRBD1 (5 bases). Germline CDR1 is MNHEY and CDR2 is SMNVEV (reference sequence). V was trimmed by 5 bases and J by 6 bases, leaving 13 bases between them. CDR3 length equals 14 residues. CDR3 protein: CASSPYRTDEKLFF. CDR3 in DNA: TGTGCCAGCAGTCCTTACAGGACCGATGAAAAACTGTTTTTT. The full variable domain, with the rest looked up from reference TRBV27 and TRBJ1-4, is EAQVTQNPRYLITVTGKKLTVTCSQNMNHEYMSWYRQDPGLGLRQIYYSMNVEVTDKGDVPEGYKVSRKEKRNFPLILESPSPNQTSLYFCASSPYRTDEKLFFGSGTQLSVL.

The chain recombines TRBV7-9 with TRBJ1-2, with D uncertain. With 6 bases removed from V and 2 bases from J, the gap between germline ends came to 10 bases. In germline, CDR1 is SEHNR, CDR2 FQNEAQ (reference sequence). The CDR3 runs 13 residues. The CDR3 is CASSLDGNYGYTF. CDR3 DNA sequence: TGTGCCAGCAGTCTGGACGGGAACTATGGCTACACCTTC.

In this sample, this clone turned up once. The genes are TRBV19 and TRBJ1-2, with 8 bases identical to TRBD1. From germline, CDR1 is LNHDA and CDR2 SQIVND (reference sequence). This CDR3 is built from 15 residues. The J segment lost 7 bases and the V segment lost 6 bases, leaving 13 bases of the junction unmatched. CDR3 sequence reads: CASRTPDRGRGGYTF. CDR3 nucleotide sequence: TGTGCCAGTAGAACCCCCGACAGGGGCCGCGGTGGCTACACCTTC.

The chain combines TRBV7-2 with TRBJ2-5, with 13 bases that match TRBD2. With the DNA end fitting TRBJ2-7 better, the J assignment may be wrong. CDR1 is SGHTA and CDR2 is FQGNSA in the germline V gene. This CDR3 is built from 15 residues. The DNA for the CDR3 is TGTGCCAGCAGCGAACTAGCGGGAGGGCCGTACGAGCAGTACTTC. Translated, it gives CASSELAGGPYEQYF.

The chain is built from TRBV5-1 and TRBJ2-1; the D gene is possibly TRBD2 (6 bases). Germline loops: CDR1 SGHRS, CDR2 YFSETQ. The CDR3 covers 13 residues. Trimming removed 6 bases at V and 7 bases at J, with 14 bases between. CDR3 protein: CASMGGAQNEQFF. The CDR3 bases are TGCGCCAGCATGGGGGGTGCGCAGAATGAGCAGTTCTTC.

The rearrangement uses TRBV5-1 and TRBJ2-7; 10 bases line up with TRBD2. J was trimmed by 5 bases and V by 6 bases; bases with no gene match: 14. Germline assignment: CDR1 SGHRS and CDR2 YFSETQ. The CDR3 has 16 amino acids. In nucleotides, the CDR3 is TGCGCCAGCACCCTGGGGGGACTAGCGCGAGGCGACGAGCAGTACTTC. This encodes CASTLGGLARGDEQYF.